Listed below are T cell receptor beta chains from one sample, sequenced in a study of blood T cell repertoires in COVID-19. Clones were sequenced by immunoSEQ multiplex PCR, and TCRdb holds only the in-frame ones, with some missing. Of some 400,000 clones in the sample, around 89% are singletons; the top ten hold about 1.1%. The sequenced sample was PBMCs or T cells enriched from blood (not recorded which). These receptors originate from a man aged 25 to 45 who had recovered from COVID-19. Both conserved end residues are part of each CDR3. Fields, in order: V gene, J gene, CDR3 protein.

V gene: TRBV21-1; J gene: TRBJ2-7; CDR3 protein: CASGKGGGSLSYEQYF
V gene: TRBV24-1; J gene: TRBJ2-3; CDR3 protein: CATERGNTDTQYF
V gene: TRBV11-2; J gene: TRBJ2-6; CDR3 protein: CASSPRQGMANVLTF
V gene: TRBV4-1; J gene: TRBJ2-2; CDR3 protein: CASSQAPGLAGHTGELFF
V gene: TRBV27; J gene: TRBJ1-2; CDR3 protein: CASSEAAGGGYTF
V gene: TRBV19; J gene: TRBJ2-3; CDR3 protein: CASSRLAGVPTDTQYF
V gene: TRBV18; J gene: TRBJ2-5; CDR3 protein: CASSPPRIGGQETQYF
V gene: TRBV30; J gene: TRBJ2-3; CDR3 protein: CAWSLDRVGDTQYF
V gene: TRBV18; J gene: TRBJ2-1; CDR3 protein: CASSITETYQFF
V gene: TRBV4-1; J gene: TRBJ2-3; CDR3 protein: CASSQDGGRPKADTQYF
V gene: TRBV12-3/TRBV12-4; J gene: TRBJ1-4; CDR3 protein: CASRGQGVEKLFF
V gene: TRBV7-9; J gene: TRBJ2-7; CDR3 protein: CASSPKPGQGPHEQYF
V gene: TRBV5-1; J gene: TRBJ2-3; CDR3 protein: CASFPSGTDTQYF
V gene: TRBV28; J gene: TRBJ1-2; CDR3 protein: CASSWELGTGAGGGGYTF
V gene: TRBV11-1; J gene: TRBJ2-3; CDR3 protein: CASSLALAGVGDTQYF
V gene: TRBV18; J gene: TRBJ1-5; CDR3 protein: CASSTGQGNQPQHF
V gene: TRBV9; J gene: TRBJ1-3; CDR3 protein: CASSAGGTGNTIYF